This T cell receptor (beta chain) was obtained from a study of blood T cells in healthy people across ages (dated by TCRdb to between 2014 and 2016). Turning to the overall study: In model experiments, template switching captured roughly one uniquely barcoded TCR beta cDNA molecule for every two T cells. To track age-related changes in TCR beta repertoire diversity, the study relied on deep sequencing normalized with unique cDNA molecular identifiers. Four age groups were formed from the donors: young (average about 16 years), middle-aged (approximately 40), aged (approximately 60) and long-lived (more than 75). To avoid experimental bias, donors of different ages were distributed randomly across sequencing lanes. For two donors (one aged 18 to 29 and one aged 80 or older), the study analyzed two additional independent replicas of 1 million unique cDNA reads from the same blood draw.

The investigation overall reported the following: Estimates of total diversity based on one million sequenced T cells were regarded as lower bounds and as underestimates. Because profiling used bulk unsorted PBMCs, naive and antigen-experienced compartments could not be compared conclusively. Observed TCR beta diversity per million T cells fell roughly linearly with age, and a significant reduction was already apparent by age around 39. Observed TCR beta diversity correlated strongly with the percentage of naive T cells measured by flow cytometry. The long-lived group showed more naive CD4+ T cells, fewer expanded clones and increased TCR diversity than the aged group, suggesting age selection. The CMV infection status of donors was not known, potentially confounding age-related changes in expanded clonotypes.

About this clonotype: Its antigen is currently not known. No base-level quality is on record; no much larger clone is a single base apart.

The V and J ends are trimmed by 6 bases and 0 bases, leaving 11 bases between them. Per the germline V gene (reference sequence), GTSNPN is the CDR1 and SVGIG is the CDR2. Its CDR3 holds 13 amino acids, cysteine through phenylalanine. Left in the record is the CDR3 DNA by itself, 39 bases read in frame from the first base. The 39 donors, aged 6 to 90 years, were systemically healthy Caucasian individuals from Russia. Roughly 11 milliliters of peripheral blood were drawn from each donor into EDTA-treated Vacutainer tubes. Ficoll-Paque density-gradient centrifugation was used to isolate PBMCs, with at least 6.5 million per sample. Trizol reagent was used to extract total RNA from the PBMCs, yielding at least 5.5 micrograms per sample. Naive CD45RAhigh/CD27high T cell percentages were measured by flow cytometry on a PBMC aliquot from every donor. Libraries were built with 5' RACE. Data came from an Illumina HiSeq 2500. A second roughly 6 to 12 cycle PCR used a sample-barcoded 5' primer and a J-beta primer mix. A template-switch 5' adaptor carrying 12 random nucleotides introduced a unique molecular identifier onto each TCR beta cDNA molecule. Each sample yielded at least 3 million CDR3-containing paired-end reads. First-strand cDNA was synthesized from all RNA with the Mint cDNA synthesis kit, primed by a TRBC-specific oligonucleotide. Following uracil-DNA glycosylase treatment, all cDNA underwent a first 18-cycle PCR with the universal primers M1SS and BC2_uni_R. In the authors' own workflow: Normalization of each sample was performed by random selection of 1 million high-quality reads, each carrying a distinct molecular identifier. Reads sharing molecular identifiers were discarded rather than binned into consensus sequences. CDR3 identification, clonotype clustering and error correction used MiTCR with a Q25 quality threshold and the strictest error-elimination algorithm. Lower-bound total TCR beta diversity was estimated with a nonparametric unseen species model using Euler transformation. The public reads were reprocessed in TCRdb via fastp at Q25 and MiXCR, keeping in-frame beta chains. Duplicate CDR3 protein sequences are folded into a single record with the most common DNA and genes. TCRdb, rather than the study authors, made the V and J calls. Present in this sample are about 1.5 million distinct CDR3 sequences, approximately 42% of which were seen just once. The top ten hold around 4% of the sample.

The sequenced sample consisted of blood. This clonotype was sampled from a woman aged 18 to 35 in good health. The sequence is built from TRBV30 and TRBJ1-2, with TRBD1 perhaps the D gene, on 6 matching bases. DNA sequence: TGTGCCTGCCGGGACACTACTAACTATGGCTACACCTTC. It translates as CACRDTTNYGYTF.